Described below is a single T cell receptor beta chain sequence and its context. As yet, its antigen is unknown. The CDR3 covers 13 residues. CDR1 is SGHNT and CDR2 is YENEEA in the germline V gene. Germline trimming cut 5 bases from V and 2 bases from J; bases unmatched to any gene: 1. The data are from a study of T cell responses to AZD1222 COVID-19 vaccine. Study observations and caveats: Clonal diversity may have been underestimated in mostly white British donors. The reported proportion of spike-specific TCRs targeting unmutated variant regions was nearly half. Spike-spanning, vaccine-associated CD4 TCRs were dominant at 160-218 and 743-854.

The repertoire was sequenced with immunoSEQ multiplex PCR; TCRdb's copy has only in-frame clones and lacks some. The data hold about 150,000 clones, with roughly 94% observed a single time. This specimen consisted of peripheral blood, obtained on day 0 of AZD1222 vaccination. The clonotype was recovered from an adult in good health. The V and J genes are TRBV11-3 and TRBJ2-5, with TRBD2 identical over 8 bases. CDR3 DNA: TGTGCCAGCAGCCCGGGGGGGCAAGAGACCCAGTACTTC. Its translation: CASSPGGQETQYF.